The next 20 T cell receptor beta chains were all read from a single sample in a study of blood T cell repertoires in COVID-19. Assay: immunoSEQ multiplex PCR; the TCRdb copy retains only in-frame clones and omits some. The table lists approximately 46,000 clones, around 88% of them singletons. The material sequenced was peripheral blood. Every receptor here comes from a human donor in a cohort sampled during active COVID-19.

The J gene is TRBJ1-3, the V gene TRBV6-6; weak D call: TRBD1 (5 bases). The CDR3 contains 16 residues. The V and J ends lost 8 bases and 2 bases respectively, with 19 bases between them. The V gene's germline CDR1 is MNHNY and CDR2 SVGAGI (reference sequence). Written as DNA, the CDR3 is TGTGCCAGCTCCCCCCGCTTAGGGGCCACTGGAAACACCATATATTTT. This sequence encodes CASSPRLGATGNTIYF.

The chain carries TRBV14 and TRBJ1-1, with D perhaps TRBD1 (6 bases). CDR1 and CDR2 from the germline V gene are SGHDN and FVKESK. Trimming removed 0 bases from V and 1 base from J, with 9 bases in between. CDR3 length: 15 amino acids. The CDR3 DNA sequence: TGTGCCAGCAGCCAAGAGAACAGGGAGAACACTGAAGCTTTCTTT. It translates to CASSQENRENTEAFF.

The chain carries TRBV6-5 and TRBJ2-7, with TRBD1 matching over 8 bases. Trimming at V came to 2 bases and at J to 7 bases, leaving 1 base not matched to a gene. CDR1 is MNHEY, CDR2 SVGAGI, per germline. The CDR3 totals 12 residues. The CDR3 loop reads CASSYTGGEQYF. The CDR3 DNA sequence: TGTGCCAGCAGTTACACAGGGGGGGAGCAGTACTTC.

The V and J genes are TRBV5-4 and TRBJ2-3; 13 bases agree with TRBD2. Germline values: CDR1 SGHNT, CDR2 YYREEE (reference sequence). The ends lost 0 bases at V and 9 bases at J; junction bases unmatched: 10. CDR3 length equals 17 residues. CDR3 protein: CASSLDPTSGGAGTQYF. The CDR3 nucleotides are TGTGCCAGCAGCTTGGACCCTACTAGCGGGGGGGCGGGGACGCAGTATTTT.

This clone came up a few times. The chain joins TRBV7-3 to TRBJ2-1; 8 bases align to TRBD2. CDR1 SGHTA and CDR2 FQGTGA come from the germline V gene. The CDR3 length is 16 residues. Unmatched junction bases numbered 10, after V lost 2 bases and J lost 7 bases. The CDR3: CASSLVTGGPYNEQFF. For the CDR3, the DNA is TGTGCCAGCAGCTTAGTGACGGGGGGGCCTTATAATGAGCAGTTCTTC.

The chain couples TRBV28 to TRBJ1-1; tentative D call: TRBD1 (5 bases). V was cut by 8 bases and J by 5 bases, with 30 bases left in between. The CDR3 contains 18 residues. Germline values: CDR1 MDHEN, CDR2 SYDVKM. Here the CDR3 reads CASPNPRGGGHTGTEAFF. The DNA for the CDR3 is TGTGCCAGCCCAAACCCGCGGGGAGGAGGACATACGGGGACTGAAGCTTTCTTT.

This chain joins TRBV5-1 and TRBJ2-2, with D possibly being TRBD1 (5 bases). Germline lookup yields CDR1 SGHRS and CDR2 YFSETQ. CDR3 length equals 15 residues. V dropped 0 bases and J dropped 5 bases, with 11 bases sitting between them. CDR3 in DNA: TGCGCCAGCAGCTTGGAAGGGGAAGGGACCGGGGAGCTGTTTTTT. It encodes CASSLEGEGTGELFF.

The chain uses TRBV7-2 and TRBJ1-5, with a possible D match to TRBD1 (5 bases). Germline V gene data show CDR1 as SGHTA and CDR2 as FQGNSA. V lost 1 base, J lost 5 bases, and 15 bases lay in between. CDR3 length: 16 amino acids. CDR3 in amino acids: CASSLVGGNGHQPQHF. Written as DNA, the CDR3 is TGTGCCAGCAGCTTAGTCGGGGGGAATGGTCATCAGCCCCAGCATTTT.

CDR3 protein: CSVMGQANTEAFF. CDR3 bases: TGCAGCGTCATGGGACAGGCGAACACTGAAGCTTTCTTT. This chain links TRBV29-1 with TRBJ1-1; 8 bases are a match to TRBD1. V shed 6 bases and J 1 base; nucleotides not matched to a gene: 4. Looked up from germline, CDR1 is SQVTM and CDR2 is ANQGSEA. The CDR3 is 13 amino acids. Drawing the rest from reference TRBV29-1 and TRBJ1-1, the complete variable domain is SAVISQKPSRDICQRGTSLTIQCQVDSQVTMMFWYRQQPGQSLTLIATANQGSEATYESGFVIDKFPISRPNLTFSTLTVSNMSPEDSSIYLCSVMGQANTEAFFGQGTRLTVV.

V usage is TRBV28 and J usage is TRBJ1-3, with TRBD1 as a possible D gene (6 bases). V was cut by 3 bases and J by 0 bases, with 12 bases left in between. From germline, CDR1 is MDHEN and CDR2 SYDVKM. The length of the CDR3 is 16 residues. CDR3 nucleotide sequence: TGTGCCAGCAGTTTTTCAGGGGCCCTCTCTGGAAACACCATATATTTT. Its translation: CASSFSGALSGNTIYF.

CDR3 sequence (DNA): TGTGCCAGCTCTCTGTCAGGTGAGACTGAAGCTTTCTTT. This gives the protein CASSLSGETEAFF. The chain uses TRBV11-1 and TRBJ1-1; D is unclear. The CDR3 runs 13 residues. The V gene lost 8 bases and the J gene lost 5 bases, with 15 bases spanning the gap. Germline V gene sequence: CDR1 SGHAT, CDR2 FQDESV (reference sequence). The whole variable domain, remainder taken from reference TRBV11-1 and TRBJ1-1, is EAEVAQSPRYKITEKSQAVAFWCDPISGHATLYWYRQILGQGPELLVQFQDESVVDDSQLPKDRFSAERLKGVDSTLKIQPAELGDSAMYLCASSLSGETEAFFGQGTRLTVV.

This clone was counted once. This rearrangement joins TRBV10-3 to TRBJ2-2; TRBD2 might be the D (5 bases). CDR1 and CDR2 (germline): ENHRY, SYGVKD. The V end lost 7 bases, the J end lost 6 bases, and 15 bases lay between the germline ends. The CDR3 is 14 residues long. The CDR3 DNA sequence: TGTGCCATCATGAACGTAGCGAGGGCCGGGGAGCTGTTTTTT. Protein: CAIMNVARAGELFF.

The V gene is TRBV9, the J gene TRBJ2-3, with D possibly TRBD2 on 5 matching bases. Trimming took off 4 bases at V and 0 bases at J, with 9 bases between the two ends. The CDR3 runs to 14 residues. Germline V gene sequence: CDR1 SGDLS, CDR2 YYNGEE. CDR3 DNA sequence: TGTGCCAGCAGCTCTAGCCGTAGCACAGATACGCAGTATTTT. Translating it yields CASSSSRSTDTQYF.

The rearrangement joins TRBV5-1 to TRBJ1-4; D gene ambiguous. Germline loops: CDR1 SGHRS, CDR2 YFSETQ. With 0 bases removed from V and 3 bases from J, the gap between germline ends came to 18 bases. The CDR3 has 18 residues. The DNA of the CDR3 is TGCGCCAGCAGCTTGGGCGCATTCGGATACAGCTCTAATGAAAAACTGTTTTTT. This sequence encodes CASSLGAFGYSSNEKLFF.

By sample share, this clone is medium-sized. The sample contains more than one DNA sequence encoding this CDR3. The rearrangement links TRBV3-1 (or the pseudogene TRBV3-2) to TRBJ2-1, with 7 bases identical to TRBD2. The CDR3 covers 11 residues. V lost 4 bases and J lost 10; bases outside the gene matches: 1. Looked up from germline, CDR1 is LGHDT and CDR2 is YNNKEL (reference sequence). The CDR3 region has the DNA TGTGCCAGCAGCCTGGGACTAGAGCAGTTCTTC. Translated, it gives CASSLGLEQFF.

V gene TRBV10-3 combines with J gene TRBJ2-3; 10 bases are a match to TRBD2. V trimming: 6 bases; J trimming: 2 bases; junction bases outside the gene matches: 5. This CDR3 has 15 amino acids. Germline V gives CDR1 ENHRY, CDR2 SYGVKD. In DNA form, the CDR3 reads TGTGCCATCAGCAGCGGGAGGGGTGTCACAGATACGCAGTATTTT. Translation: CAISSGRGVTDTQYF.

The chain is built from TRBV9 and TRBJ2-7; TRBD2 might be the D (7 bases). This CDR3 spans 15 amino acids. CDR1 SGDLS and CDR2 YYNGEE come from the germline V gene. V was trimmed by 2 bases and J by 5 bases, leaving 17 bases between them. CDR3 residues: CASSVQGHRGDEQYF. The CDR3 DNA sequence: TGTGCCAGCAGCGTGCAGGGACATCGGGGGGACGAGCAGTACTTC.

The CDR3 region is CASSEFGDTQYF. The CDR3 nucleotides are TGCGCCAGCAGTGAGTTCGGAGATACGCAGTATTTT. The chain links TRBV10-1 to TRBJ2-3; the D is unclear. This CDR3 region has 12 residues. CDR1 and CDR2 from the germline V gene are WNHNN and SYGVQD (reference sequence). Trimming pared 1 base from V and 5 bases from J, leaving 4 bases between.

The sample holds one count of this clone. This chain joins TRBV3-1 (or the pseudogene TRBV3-2) and TRBJ2-3; a possible D gene is TRBD1 (5 bases). V lost 4 bases and J 9 bases, leaving 26 bases between the germline ends. Germline V CDR1 and CDR2: LGHDT, YNNKEL (reference sequence). The CDR3 runs 17 residues. CDR3 protein: CASSPPLWGAPVGTQYF. The CDR3 DNA reads TGTGCCAGCAGCCCCCCCCTTTGGGGCGCCCCTGTTGGGACGCAGTATTTT.

Only one count was recorded for this clone. The genes are TRBV5-1 and TRBJ2-5, with D tentatively TRBD1 (6 bases). Germline assignment: CDR1 SGHRS and CDR2 YFSETQ. V shed 0 bases and J shed 4 bases, with 7 bases lying between them. This CDR3 region has 13 residues. CDR3 sequence: CASSLDRAETQYF. CDR3 in DNA: TGCGCCAGCAGCTTGGACAGGGCAGAGACCCAGTACTTC.